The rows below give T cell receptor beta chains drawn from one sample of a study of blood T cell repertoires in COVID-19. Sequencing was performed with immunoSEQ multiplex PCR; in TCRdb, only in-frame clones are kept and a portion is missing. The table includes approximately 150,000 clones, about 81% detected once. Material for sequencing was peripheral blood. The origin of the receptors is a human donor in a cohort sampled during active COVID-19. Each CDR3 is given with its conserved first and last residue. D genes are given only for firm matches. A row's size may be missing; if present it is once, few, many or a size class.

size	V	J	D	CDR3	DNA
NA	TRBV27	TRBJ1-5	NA	CASSPIDQPQHF	TGTGCCAGCAGTCCAATAGATCAGCCCCAGCATTTT
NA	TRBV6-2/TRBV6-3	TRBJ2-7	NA	CASSRRPKMVHEQYF	TGTGCCAGCAGTCGGCGGCCCAAAATGGTGCACGAGCAGTACTTC
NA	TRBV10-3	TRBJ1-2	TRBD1	CAISEGNRGLGYTF	TGTGCCATCAGTGAGGGGAACAGGGGGCTTGGCTACACCTTC
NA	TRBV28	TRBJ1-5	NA	CASSSGSLPQHF	TGTGCCAGCAGCTCCGGGAGTCTGCCCCAGCATTTT
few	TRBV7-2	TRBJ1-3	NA	CASSLVTRGGLGNTIYF	TGTGCCAGCAGCTTAGTAACGAGGGGGGGGCTTGGAAACACCATATATTTT
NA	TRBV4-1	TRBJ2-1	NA	CASRPGRGNEQFF	TGCGCCAGCAGACCTGGCAGGGGCAATGAGCAGTTCTTC
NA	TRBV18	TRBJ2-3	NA	CASSLATDTQYF	TGTGCCAGCTCACTAGCCACAGATACGCAGTATTTT
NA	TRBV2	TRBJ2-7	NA	CASSEHGYEQYF	TGTGCCAGCAGTGAACACGGTTACGAGCAGTACTTC
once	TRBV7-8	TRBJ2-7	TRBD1	CASSIGQGAYEQYF	TGTGCCAGCAGCATCGGACAGGGGGCTTACGAGCAGTACTTC
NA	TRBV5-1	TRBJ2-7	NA	CASRSYRTDLEQYF	TGCGCCAGCAGGAGTTATCGGACAGACCTCGAGCAGTACTTC
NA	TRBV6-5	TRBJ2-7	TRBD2	CASSYGGRGADYEQYF	TGTGCCAGCAGTTACGGAGGGAGGGGAGCGGACTACGAGCAGTACTTC
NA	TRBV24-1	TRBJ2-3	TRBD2	CATSDPRTSGNTQYF	TGTGCCACCAGTGATCCACGGACTAGCGGGAATACGCAGTATTTT
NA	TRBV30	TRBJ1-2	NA	CAWTRGGASNYGYTF	TGTGCCTGGACCAGAGGGGGGGCCTCTAACTATGGCTACACCTTC
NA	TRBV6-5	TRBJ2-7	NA	CATRRKTTYEQYF	TGTGCCACCCGGCGGAAAACGACCTACGAGCAGTACTTC
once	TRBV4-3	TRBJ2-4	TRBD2	CASSHSPGLAGVSNIQYF	TGCGCCAGCAGCCATTCCCCAGGGCTAGCGGGAGTGTCAAACATTCAGTACTTC
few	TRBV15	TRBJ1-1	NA	CATSRDVVNTEAFF	TGTGCCACCAGCAGAGATGTCGTGAACACTGAAGCTTTCTTT